These T cell receptor beta chains were read from a single sample in a study of technical replicates of blood from a handful of donors. Assay: immunoSEQ multiplex PCR; the TCRdb copy retains only in-frame clones and omits some. The sample has just over 95,000 clones, 95% seen once; the top ten hold less than 0.25%. Material for sequencing was T cells isolated from PBMCs. These receptors all stem from a human donor in good health. Both conserved end residues are part of each CDR3. Each record gives: clone size, V gene, J gene, D gene, CDR3 protein, CDR3 DNA. D genes are given only for firm matches. Part of the rows lack a size; the others show once, few, many or a class for expanded clones.

clone_size: -
v_call: TRBV7-9
j_call: TRBJ1-4
d_call: TRBD1
cdr3_aa: CASSLARTGGKLFF
cdr3_nt: TGTGCCAGCAGCTTAGCGCGGACAGGGGGAAAACTGTTTTTT

clone_size: -
v_call: TRBV9
j_call: TRBJ2-5
d_call: -
cdr3_aa: CASSTFQETQYF
cdr3_nt: TGTGCCAGCAGCACATTTCAAGAGACCCAGTACTTC

clone_size: -
v_call: TRBV30
j_call: TRBJ1-6
d_call: TRBD1
cdr3_aa: CAWQSTGTAHNSPLHF
cdr3_nt: TGTGCCTGGCAATCGACAGGGACAGCCCATAATTCACCCCTCCACTTT

clone_size: -
v_call: TRBV6-1
j_call: TRBJ2-7
d_call: TRBD2
cdr3_aa: CASSTTGTSVREQYF
cdr3_nt: TGTGCCAGCAGTACTACCGGGACTAGCGTTAGGGAGCAGTACTTC

clone_size: -
v_call: TRBV6-6
j_call: TRBJ1-5
d_call: -
cdr3_aa: CASSYGQIHSNQPQHF
cdr3_nt: TGTGCCAGCAGTTACGGGCAGATCCATAGCAATCAGCCCCAGCATTTT

clone_size: -
v_call: TRBV15
j_call: TRBJ1-5
d_call: -
cdr3_aa: CATSRDQNQPQHF
cdr3_nt: TGTGCCACCAGCAGAGATCAAAATCAGCCCCAGCATTTT

clone_size: once
v_call: TRBV6-5
j_call: TRBJ1-2
d_call: -
cdr3_aa: CASGTTGNYGYTF
cdr3_nt: TGTGCCAGCGGTACGACGGGGAACTATGGCTACACCTTC

clone_size: -
v_call: TRBV6-5
j_call: TRBJ2-7
d_call: -
cdr3_aa: CASRTNYEQYF
cdr3_nt: TGTGCCAGCAGGACTAACTACGAGCAGTACTTC

clone_size: -
v_call: TRBV7-9
j_call: TRBJ2-7
d_call: TRBD1
cdr3_aa: CASSLSRGREQYF
cdr3_nt: TGTGCCAGCAGCTTGAGCAGGGGGCGCGAGCAGTACTTC

clone_size: -
v_call: TRBV27
j_call: TRBJ2-7
d_call: TRBD1
cdr3_aa: CASSHTGGTYEQYF
cdr3_nt: TGTGCCAGCAGTCATACAGGGGGCACCTACGAGCAGTACTTC

clone_size: -
v_call: TRBV15
j_call: TRBJ2-3
d_call: -
cdr3_aa: CATSTNLWDTQYF
cdr3_nt: TGTGCCACCAGCACTAATCTTTGGGATACGCAGTATTTT

clone_size: once
v_call: TRBV19
j_call: TRBJ2-7
d_call: -
cdr3_aa: CASSIQAGSYEQYF
cdr3_nt: TGTGCCAGTAGTATACAGGCAGGCAGCTACGAGCAGTACTTC

clone_size: -
v_call: TRBV15
j_call: TRBJ1-1
d_call: -
cdr3_aa: CATSRDVLISPEAFF
cdr3_nt: TGTGCCACCAGCAGAGATGTTCTAATTTCCCCTGAAGCTTTCTTT

clone_size: once
v_call: TRBV7-9
j_call: TRBJ2-7
d_call: TRBD2
cdr3_aa: CASSPWIAGASYEQYF
cdr3_nt: TGTGCCAGCAGCCCCTGGATAGCGGGGGCCTCCTACGAGCAGTACTTC

clone_size: -
v_call: TRBV5-1
j_call: TRBJ2-3
d_call: TRBD1
cdr3_aa: CASSLGQGARSTQYF
cdr3_nt: TGCGCCAGCAGTCTAGGACAGGGGGCGCGGAGTACGCAGTATTTT

clone_size: -
v_call: TRBV11-3
j_call: TRBJ2-1
d_call: TRBD1
cdr3_aa: CASSLDRASSYNEQFF
cdr3_nt: TGTGCCAGCAGCCTCGACAGGGCGAGCTCCTACAATGAGCAGTTCTTC

clone_size: -
v_call: TRBV25-1
j_call: TRBJ2-3
d_call: TRBD1
cdr3_aa: CASSVTGGGTDTQYF
cdr3_nt: TGTGCCAGCAGTGTAACAGGGGGCGGCACAGATACGCAGTATTTT

clone_size: -
v_call: TRBV5-1
j_call: TRBJ2-4
d_call: -
cdr3_aa: CASSPPGQTDIQYF
cdr3_nt: TGCGCCAGCAGCCCTCCTGGACAGACCGACATTCAGTACTTC